The source of this T cell receptor (beta chain) is a study of identical twins. Study findings and constraints: Beta out-of-frame sequences showed weaker excess twin sharing. Insertions were reduced in abundant cord blood beta clonotypes but not in memory repertoires.

This clonotype was recorded many times. As yet, its antigen is unknown. A universal primer site came from template switching; cDNA carried unique molecular identifiers. TCRdb called the 5' RACE reads again in MiXCR, with one record for every CDR3 protein. The table shows a few hundred thousand distinct CDR3 sequences, with 7.5% to 10% occurring only once. V lost 3 bases and J 0 bases, leaving 9 bases between the germline ends. The CDR3 covers 15 residues. The same sample was also used in a study of yellow fever vaccine responses in identical twins.

The specimen was PBMCs. The J gene is TRBJ1-3, the V gene TRBV12-3 or TRBV12-4; maybe TRBD1 (5 bases). The receptor was isolated from a woman under 30 in good health. CDR3 bases: TGTGCCAGCAGTTTCGCAGGGTACTCTGGAAACACCATATATTTT. It is translated as CASSFAGYSGNTIYF.